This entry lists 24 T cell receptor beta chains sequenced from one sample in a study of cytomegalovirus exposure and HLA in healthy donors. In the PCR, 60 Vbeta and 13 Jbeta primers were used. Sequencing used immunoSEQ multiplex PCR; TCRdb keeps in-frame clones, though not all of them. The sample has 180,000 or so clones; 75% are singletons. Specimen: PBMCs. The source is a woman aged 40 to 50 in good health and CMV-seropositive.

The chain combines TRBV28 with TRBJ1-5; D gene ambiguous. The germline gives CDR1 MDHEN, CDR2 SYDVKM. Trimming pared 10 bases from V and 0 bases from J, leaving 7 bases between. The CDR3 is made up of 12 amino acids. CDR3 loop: CATSPSNQPQHF. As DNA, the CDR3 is TGTGCCACTAGTCCTAGCAATCAGCCCCAGCATTTT.

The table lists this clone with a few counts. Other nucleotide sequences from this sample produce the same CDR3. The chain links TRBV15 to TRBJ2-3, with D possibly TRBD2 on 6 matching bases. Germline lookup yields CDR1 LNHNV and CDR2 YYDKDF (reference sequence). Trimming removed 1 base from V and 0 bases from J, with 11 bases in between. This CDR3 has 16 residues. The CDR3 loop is CATSRGDSGSTDTQYF. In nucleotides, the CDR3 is TGTGCCACCAGCAGAGGAGACAGCGGGAGCACAGATACGCAGTATTTT.

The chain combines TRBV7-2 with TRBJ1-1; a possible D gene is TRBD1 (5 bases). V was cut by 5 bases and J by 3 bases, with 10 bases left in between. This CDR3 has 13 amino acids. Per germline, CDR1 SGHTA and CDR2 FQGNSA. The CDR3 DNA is TGTGCCAGCAGCCTGACAGAGGACACTGAAGCTTTCTTT. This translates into CASSLTEDTEAFF. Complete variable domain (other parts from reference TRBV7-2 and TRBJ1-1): GAGVSQSPSNKVTEKGKDVELRCDPISGHTALYWYRQSLGQGLEFLIYFQGNSAPDKSGLPSDRFSAERTGGSVSTLTIQRTQQEDSAVYLCASSLTEDTEAFFGQGTRLTVV.

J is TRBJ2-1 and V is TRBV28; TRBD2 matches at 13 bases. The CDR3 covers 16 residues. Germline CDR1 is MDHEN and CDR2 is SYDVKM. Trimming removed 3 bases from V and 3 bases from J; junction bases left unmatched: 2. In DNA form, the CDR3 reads TGTGCCAGCAGTTTGGGGACTAGCGGGATCTACAATGAGCAGTTCTTC. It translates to CASSLGTSGIYNEQFF. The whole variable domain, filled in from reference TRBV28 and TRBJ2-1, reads DVKVTQSSRYLVKRTGEKVFLECVQDMDHENMFWYRQDPGLGLRLIYFSYDVKMKEKGDIPEGYSVSREKKERFSLILESASTNQTSMYLCASSLGTSGIYNEQFFGPGTRLTVL.

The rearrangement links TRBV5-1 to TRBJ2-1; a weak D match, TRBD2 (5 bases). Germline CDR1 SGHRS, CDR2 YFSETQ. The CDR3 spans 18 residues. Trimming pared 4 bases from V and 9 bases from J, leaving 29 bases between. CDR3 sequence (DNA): TGCGCCAGCAGCGGCCCCCGCGCCGGGGAGATAATTATAGGTGAGCAGTTCTTC. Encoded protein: CASSGPRAGEIIIGEQFF. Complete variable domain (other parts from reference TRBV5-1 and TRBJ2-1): KAGVTQTPRYLIKTRGQQVTLSCSPISGHRSVSWYQQTPGQGLQFLFEYFSETQRNKGNFPGRFSGRQFSNSRSEMNVSTLELGDSALYLCASSGPRAGEIIIGEQFFGPGTRLTVL.

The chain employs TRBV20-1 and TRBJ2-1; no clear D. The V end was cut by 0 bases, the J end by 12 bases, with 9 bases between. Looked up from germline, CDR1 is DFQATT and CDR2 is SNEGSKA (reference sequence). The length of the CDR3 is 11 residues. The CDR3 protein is CSARDLSWQFF. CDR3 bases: TGCAGTGCTAGAGATCTGTCTTGGCAGTTCTTC.

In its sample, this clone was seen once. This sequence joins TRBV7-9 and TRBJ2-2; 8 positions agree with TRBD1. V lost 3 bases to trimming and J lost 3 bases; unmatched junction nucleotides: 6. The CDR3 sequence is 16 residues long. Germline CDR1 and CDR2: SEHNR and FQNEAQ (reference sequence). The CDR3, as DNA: TGTGCCAGCAGCTTGGACAGGGCTGCGGACACCGGGGAGCTGTTTTTT. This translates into CASSLDRAADTGELFF.

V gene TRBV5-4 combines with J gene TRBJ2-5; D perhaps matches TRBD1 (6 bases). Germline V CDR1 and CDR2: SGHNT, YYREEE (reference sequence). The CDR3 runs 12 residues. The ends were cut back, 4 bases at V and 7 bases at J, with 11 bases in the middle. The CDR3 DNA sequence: TGTGCCAGCAGCGAGGGGGTTGGGACCCAGTACTTC. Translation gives CASSEGVGTQYF.

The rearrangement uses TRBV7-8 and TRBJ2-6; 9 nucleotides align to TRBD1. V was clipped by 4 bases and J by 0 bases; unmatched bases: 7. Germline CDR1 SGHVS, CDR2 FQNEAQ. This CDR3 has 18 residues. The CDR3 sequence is CASSWEQGASSGANVLTF. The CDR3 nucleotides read TGTGCCAGCAGCTGGGAACAGGGGGCTAGCTCTGGGGCCAACGTCCTGACTTTC.

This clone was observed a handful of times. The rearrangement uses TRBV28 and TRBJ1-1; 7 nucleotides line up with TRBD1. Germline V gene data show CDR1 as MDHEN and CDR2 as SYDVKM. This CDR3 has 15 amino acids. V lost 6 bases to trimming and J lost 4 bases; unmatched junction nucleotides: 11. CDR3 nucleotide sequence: TGTGCCAGCAGCTTCCGACGACAGGGCCCCACTGAAGCTTTCTTT. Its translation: CASSFRRQGPTEAFF.

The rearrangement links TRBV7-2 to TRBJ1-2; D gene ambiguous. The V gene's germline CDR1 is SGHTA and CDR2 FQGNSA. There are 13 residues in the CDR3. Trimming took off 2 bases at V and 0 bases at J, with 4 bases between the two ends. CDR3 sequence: CASSLQANYGYTF. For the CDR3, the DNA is TGTGCCAGCAGCTTACAGGCTAACTATGGCTACACCTTC.

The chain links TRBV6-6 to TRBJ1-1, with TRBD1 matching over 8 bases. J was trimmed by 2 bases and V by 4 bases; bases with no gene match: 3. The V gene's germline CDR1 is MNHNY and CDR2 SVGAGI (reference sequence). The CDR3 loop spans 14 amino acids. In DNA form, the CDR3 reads TGTGCCAGCAGTTCGACAGGGGTCAACACTGAAGCTTTCTTT. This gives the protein CASSSTGVNTEAFF.

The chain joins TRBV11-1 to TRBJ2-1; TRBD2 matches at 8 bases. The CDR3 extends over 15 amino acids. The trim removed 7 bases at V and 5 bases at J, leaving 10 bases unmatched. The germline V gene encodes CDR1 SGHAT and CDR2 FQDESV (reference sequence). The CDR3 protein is CASTTSGASNNEQFF. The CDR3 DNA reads TGTGCCAGCACCACTAGCGGAGCTTCTAACAATGAGCAGTTCTTC.

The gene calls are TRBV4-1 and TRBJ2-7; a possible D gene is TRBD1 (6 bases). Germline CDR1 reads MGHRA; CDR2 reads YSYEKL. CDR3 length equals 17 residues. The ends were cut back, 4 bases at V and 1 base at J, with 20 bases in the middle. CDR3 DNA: TGCGCCAGCAGCCGGCAAATCCCCGGGACACCTTCCTACGAGCAGTACTTC. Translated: CASSRQIPGTPSYEQYF.

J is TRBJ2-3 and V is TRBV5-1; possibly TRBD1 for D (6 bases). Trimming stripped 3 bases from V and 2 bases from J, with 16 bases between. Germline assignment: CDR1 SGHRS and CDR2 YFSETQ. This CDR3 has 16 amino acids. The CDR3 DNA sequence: TGCGCCAGCAGCTCCCAGGGGAGAGGGACCACAGATACGCAGTATTTT. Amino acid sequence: CASSSQGRGTTDTQYF.

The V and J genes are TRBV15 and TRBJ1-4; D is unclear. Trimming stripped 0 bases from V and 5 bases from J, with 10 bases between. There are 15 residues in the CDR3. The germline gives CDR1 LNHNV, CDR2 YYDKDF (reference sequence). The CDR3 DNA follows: TGTGCCACCAGCAGAGATTTGGCGGCGAATGAAAAACTGTTTTTT. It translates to CATSRDLAANEKLFF. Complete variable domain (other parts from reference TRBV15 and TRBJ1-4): DAMVIQNPRYQVTQFGKPVTLSCSQTLNHNVMYWYQQKSSQAPKLLFHYYDKDFNNEADTPDNFQSRRPNTSFCFLDIRSPGLGDTAMYLCATSRDLAANEKLFFGSGTQLSVL.

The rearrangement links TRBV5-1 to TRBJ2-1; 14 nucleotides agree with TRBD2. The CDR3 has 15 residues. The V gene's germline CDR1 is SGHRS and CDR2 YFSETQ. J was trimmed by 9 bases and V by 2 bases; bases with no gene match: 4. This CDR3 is CASSLGTSGSGEQFF. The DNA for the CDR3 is TGCGCCAGCAGCTTAGGGACTAGCGGGAGTGGTGAGCAGTTCTTC.

CDR3 nucleotide sequence: TGTGCCAGCAGCCCAGGGACAGTGCGGGGCTATGGCTACACCTTC. It translates to CASSPGTVRGYGYTF. This chain connects TRBV6-5 to TRBJ1-2; 7 nucleotides line up with TRBD1. The junction had 11 bases not matched to a gene; V was cut back by 6 bases and J by 4 bases. The CDR3 consists of 15 residues. CDR1 and CDR2 from the germline V gene are MNHEY and SVGAGI.

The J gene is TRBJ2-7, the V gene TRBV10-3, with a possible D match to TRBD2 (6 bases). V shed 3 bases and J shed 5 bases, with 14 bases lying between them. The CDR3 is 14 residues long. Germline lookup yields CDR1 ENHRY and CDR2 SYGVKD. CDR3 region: CAISDRAGIDEQYF. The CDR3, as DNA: TGTGCCATCAGTGACAGGGCGGGGATCGACGAGCAGTACTTC.

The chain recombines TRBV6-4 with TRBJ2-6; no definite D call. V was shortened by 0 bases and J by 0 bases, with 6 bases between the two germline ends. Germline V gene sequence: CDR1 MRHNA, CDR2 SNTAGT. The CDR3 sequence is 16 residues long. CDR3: CASSDSVHSGANVLTF. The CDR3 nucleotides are TGTGCCAGCAGTGACTCTGTCCACTCTGGGGCCAACGTCCTGACTTTC.

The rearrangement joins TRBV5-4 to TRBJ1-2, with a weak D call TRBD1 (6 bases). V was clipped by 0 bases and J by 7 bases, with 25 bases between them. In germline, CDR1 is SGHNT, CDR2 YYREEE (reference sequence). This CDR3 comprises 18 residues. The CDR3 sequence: CASSLASLRDINFLGYTF. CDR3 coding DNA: TGTGCCAGCAGCTTGGCTTCCTTACGGGACATAAATTTTCTTGGCTACACCTTC.

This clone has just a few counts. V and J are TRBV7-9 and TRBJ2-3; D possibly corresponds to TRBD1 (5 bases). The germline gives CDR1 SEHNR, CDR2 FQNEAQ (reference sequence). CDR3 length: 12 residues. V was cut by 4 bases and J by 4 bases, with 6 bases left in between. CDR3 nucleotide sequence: TGTGCCAGCAGCTGGGGCCCAGATACGCAGTATTTT. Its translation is CASSWGPDTQYF.

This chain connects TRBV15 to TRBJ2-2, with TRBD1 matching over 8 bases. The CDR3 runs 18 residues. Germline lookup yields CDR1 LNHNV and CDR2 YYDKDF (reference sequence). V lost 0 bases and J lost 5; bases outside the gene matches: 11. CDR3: CATSRDGHRGYPTGELFF. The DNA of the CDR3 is TGTGCCACCAGCAGAGATGGGCACAGGGGGTACCCAACCGGGGAGCTGTTTTTT. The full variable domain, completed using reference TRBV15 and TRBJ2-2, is DAMVIQNPRYQVTQFGKPVTLSCSQTLNHNVMYWYQQKSSQAPKLLFHYYDKDFNNEADTPDNFQSRRPNTSFCFLDIRSPGLGDTAMYLCATSRDGHRGYPTGELFFGEGSRLTVL.

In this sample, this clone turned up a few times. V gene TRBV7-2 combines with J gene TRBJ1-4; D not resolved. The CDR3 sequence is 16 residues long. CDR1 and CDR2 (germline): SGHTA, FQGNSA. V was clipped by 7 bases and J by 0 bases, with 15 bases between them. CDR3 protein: CASTGRPGTTNEKLFF. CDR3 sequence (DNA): TGTGCCAGCACGGGGAGGCCAGGTACAACTAATGAAAAACTGTTTTTT.